Given below is one T cell receptor (beta chain) in context. Its antigen is unidentified. This entry comes from a study of cytomegalovirus exposure and HLA in healthy donors. Study results and caveats: Several of the most significant clusters were apparently associated with common viral pathogens in a later analysis.

Primers: 60 Vbeta forward and 13 Jbeta reverse. Some clones are missing from TCRdb's copy, which holds only in-frame ones; the method was immunoSEQ multiplex PCR. The repertoire holds about 120,000 clones, with approximately 80% as singletons. This TCR was recovered from a man aged 18 to 29 in good health and CMV-seropositive. The material sequenced was PBMCs.

The CDR3 DNA follows: TGTGCCAGCAGCGTCTGGGACAGGGGACGCTCTGGAAACACCATATATTTT. Protein: CASSVWDRGRSGNTIYF. The gene calls are TRBV9 and TRBJ1-3; 10 positions agree with TRBD1. Per the germline V gene, CDR1 is SGDLS and CDR2 is YYNGEE. The CDR3 is made up of 17 amino acids. The V gene end was trimmed by 2 bases and the J gene end by 0 bases; junction bases not matched to a gene: 5.